This T cell receptor beta chain was identified during a study of control samples from healthy donors and cancer patients. Generated by immunoSEQ multiplex PCR, the TCRdb table keeps only in-frame clones and is missing some. Among roughly 200,000 clones listed, approximately 90% were seen once. Trimming pared 6 bases from V and 7 bases from J, leaving 19 bases between. This CDR3 has 14 residues. Germline V gene lookup returns CDR1 MNHEY and CDR2 SVGAGI. The genes are TRBV6-5 and TRBJ2-7; D may be TRBD1 (7 bases). Source material: blood. This receptor was identified in a young man in good health. The CDR3 spells CASRSGGTVSEQYF. DNA for the CDR3: TGTGCCAGCAGGTCCGGAGGGACAGTTAGTGAGCAGTACTTC.